The 4 T cell receptor beta chains below all came from one sample that was sequenced in a study of CD8+CD57+ T cells in acquired aplastic anemia. Using genomic DNA as the template, TCR beta VDJ and CDR3 profiling was carried out. TCRdb re-analysed the reads in MiXCR, keeping a single row per CDR3 protein. The data hold more than 150,000 distinct CDR3 sequences, with 40% to 50% observed a single time. Sequenced sample: sorted CD4+, CD8+, or CD8+CD57+ T cells (not recorded which) from PBMCs. All receptors derive from a human donor in good health.

V usage is TRBV10-3 and J usage is TRBJ1-2; D gene ambiguous. CDR3 length: 14 amino acids. V was pared by 0 bases and J by 4 bases, with 9 bases between. CDR1 is ENHRY, CDR2 SYGVKD, per germline. CDR3 residues: CAISESTWGYGYTF. The DNA for the CDR3 is TGTGCCATCAGTGAGTCGACTTGGGGCTATGGCTACACCTTC.

The genes are TRBV9 and TRBJ1-2; D may be TRBD1 (5 bases). The CDR3 covers 12 residues. Germline lookup yields CDR1 SGDLS and CDR2 YYNGEE. V was pared by 3 bases and J by 4 bases, with 7 bases between. The CDR3 protein is CASSGGGYGYTF. DNA of the CDR3: TGTGCCAGCAGCGGGGGGGGCTATGGCTACACCTTC. Supplemented by reference TRBV9 and TRBJ1-2, the full variable domain reads DSGVTQTPKHLITATGQRVTLRCSPRSGDLSVYWYQQSLDQGLQFLIQYYNGEERAKGNILERFSAQQFPDLHSELNLSSLELGDSALYFCASSGGGYGYTFGSGTRLTVV.

CDR3 nucleotide sequence: TGTGCCAGCAGCTTCTGGGAGAGTGGCTATGGCTACACCTTC. Its protein is CASSFWESGYGYTF. V and J are TRBV7-9 and TRBJ1-2; D remains ambiguous. This CDR3 region has 14 residues. The germline V and J ends were trimmed by 3 bases and 4 bases, with 12 bases remaining between them. The germline CDR1 and CDR2 sequences are SEHNR and FQNEAQ (reference sequence).

Ten or more counts support this clonotype. The chain couples TRBV13 to TRBJ2-7, with 9 bases fitting TRBD1. The germline V gene has CDR1 PRHDT and CDR2 FYEKMQ (reference sequence). The V segment lost 0 bases and the J segment 4 bases; nucleotides outside the gene matches: 7. The CDR3 is made up of 16 amino acids. The CDR3 bases are TGTGCCAGCAGCTTAGGCTTCCGGGACAGGGTTTACGAGCAGTACTTC. Amino acids: CASSLGFRDRVYEQYF.